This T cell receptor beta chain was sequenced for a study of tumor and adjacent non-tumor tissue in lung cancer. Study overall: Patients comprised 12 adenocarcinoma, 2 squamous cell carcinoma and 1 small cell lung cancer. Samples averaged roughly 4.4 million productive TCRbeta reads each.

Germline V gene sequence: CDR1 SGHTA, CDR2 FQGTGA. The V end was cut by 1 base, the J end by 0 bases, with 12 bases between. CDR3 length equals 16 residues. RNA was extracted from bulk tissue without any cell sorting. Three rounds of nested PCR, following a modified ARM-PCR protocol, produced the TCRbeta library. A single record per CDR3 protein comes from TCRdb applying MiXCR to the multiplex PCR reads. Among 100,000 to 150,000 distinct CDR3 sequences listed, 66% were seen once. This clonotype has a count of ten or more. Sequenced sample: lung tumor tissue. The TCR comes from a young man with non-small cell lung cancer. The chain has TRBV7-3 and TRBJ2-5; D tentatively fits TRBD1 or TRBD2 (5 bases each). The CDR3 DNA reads TGTGCCAGCAGCTTAAATCCGGGGCAGCACCAAGAGACCCAGTACTTC. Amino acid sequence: CASSLNPGQHQETQYF.